This T cell receptor beta chain was obtained from a study of T-cell reconstitution after alpha-beta-depleted transplantation in children. Study findings and constraints: From surviving recipient T cells and thymic progenitors came the high day-60 TCRbeta diversity observed in some patients.

Construction of the TCRbeta library involved unique molecular identifiers. A single record per CDR3 protein comes from TCRdb applying MiXCR to the PCR reads. This sample has approximately 520,000 distinct CDR3 sequences; roughly 11% occur once, and the top ten carry around 13%. As for this clonotype: The antigen remains unidentified.

CDR1 and CDR2 (germline): KGHDR, SFDVKD. Germline trimming cut 4 bases from V and 3 bases from J; bases unmatched to any gene: 7. This CDR3 is built from 16 residues. The chain is built from TRBV24-1 and TRBJ1-5; 8 bases line up with TRBD1. This specimen was PBMCs, mostly from graft donor cells, taken 180 days after TCRalphabeta/CD19-depleted stem cell transplant. The receptor was derived from a female patient aged 2 to 10 who had a stem cell transplant for aplastic anemia, so the T cells may come from the graft donor. DNA of the CDR3: TGTGCCACCAGTGACCCGGCAGGGGGCTACAATCAGCCCCAGCATTTT. Encoded protein: CATSDPAGGYNQPQHF.